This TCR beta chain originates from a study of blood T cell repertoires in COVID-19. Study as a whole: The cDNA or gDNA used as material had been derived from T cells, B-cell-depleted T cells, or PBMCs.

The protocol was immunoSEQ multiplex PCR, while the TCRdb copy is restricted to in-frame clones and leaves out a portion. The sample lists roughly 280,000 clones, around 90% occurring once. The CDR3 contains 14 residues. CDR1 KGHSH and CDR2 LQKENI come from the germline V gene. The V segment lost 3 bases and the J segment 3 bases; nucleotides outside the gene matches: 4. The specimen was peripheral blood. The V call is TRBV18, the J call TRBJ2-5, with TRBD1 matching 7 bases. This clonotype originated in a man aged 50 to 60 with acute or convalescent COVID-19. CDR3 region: CASSPKQGKETQYF. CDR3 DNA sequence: TGTGCCAGCTCACCGAAACAGGGGAAAGAGACCCAGTACTTC.